This entry describes one T cell receptor beta chain. The target of this receptor is not known. No much larger clone exists at a distance of one base, and base qualities are not known. The immunoSEQ Assay, a bias-controlled multiplex PCR, was used to amplify TCRbeta CDR3 regions from genomic DNA. In the source study's methods: Nucleated cell counts per sample were estimated from amplification of reference gene primers within the assay. To quantify the absolute abundance of each unique TCRbeta CDR3 rearrangement, sequence reads were collapsed and filtered. For each sample, productive Simpson clonality was calculated as the square root of Simpson's diversity index over productive rearrangements. TCRdb limited this immuneACCESS table to in-frame rearrangements with V and J called. A share of clones is missing; checked studies link under half to unresolved V genes, and the rest is unexplained. Clone size and the V and J calls come from that table; the DNA yielded D and trimming. This sample lists 210,000 or so clones; roughly four fifths were detected once. The ten top clones hold about an eighth of the sample.

The data originate from a study of blood T cell repertoires in COVID-19 (dated by TCRdb to the early 2020s). About the study as a whole: Samples covering the acute and convalescent phases of COVID-19 were provided by collaborators in the United States, Italy and Spain. The material from the prospective study consisted of cDNA or gDNA derived from T cells, B-cell-depleted T cells, or PBMCs. Deeply sampled blood TCRbeta repertoires from subjects exposed to, actively infected with, or recovered from COVID-19 were included in the dataset. The repertoires were released in a freely available public database intended as a resource for research on the immune response to SARS-CoV-2. The samples were drawn from two sources: the first 160 participants of the ongoing ImmuneRACE study, and 1,000 to 1,500 subjects contributed by 6 global collaborators. Sample metadata almost always included a de-identified subject ID, COVID-19 status, age in years and sex. Where available, HLA class I and class II types were obtained from metadata supplied by the sample provider rather than from assay-based typing. The full study reports these points: How much clinical and demographic metadata was included differed by source and by participant, and the metadata was provided uncurated.

Collaborating institutions collected whole blood in K2EDTA tubes following their own protocols. Collaborator samples were shipped for TCRbeta analysis as frozen whole blood, isolated PBMCs, or DNA extracted from either sample type. The sample comprised peripheral blood. This clonotype originated in a woman aged 40 to 55 with acute or convalescent COVID-19.

Here the CDR3 is given as CASSMPREDRPETGELFF. The base sequence is TGTGCCAGCAGCATGCCTCGAGAGGACAGGCCAGAAACCGGGGAGCTGTTTTTT. Rearrangement joined TRBV21-1 to TRBJ2-2; TRBD1 was called by the table and not checked on the DNA. TRBV21-1 is tagged as a pseudogene. From cysteine to phenylalanine, the CDR3 is 18 amino acids long. Of the read, only the CDR3 DNA is kept; its 54 bases are in frame from base 1.